This T cell receptor (beta chain) comes out of a study of T-cell reconstitution after alpha-beta-depleted transplantation in children. The germline CDR1 and CDR2 sequences are SGHTA and FQGTGA. V lost 6 bases and J lost 3; bases outside the gene matches: 5. This CDR3 has 14 residues. This clonotype has a handful of counts. Unique molecular identifiers were incorporated when the TCRbeta library was constructed. Each CDR3 protein is one row after TCRdb ran MiXCR on the PCR reads. The repertoire holds approximately 350,000 distinct CDR3 sequences, about 9.3% seen once, with under 3% in the top ten. The sequence was collected from a human donor who donated a stem cell graft to a child with acute lymphoblastic leukemia. The starting material was PBMCs from the stem cell graft donor, obtained from the stem cell graft. The V gene is TRBV7-3, the J gene TRBJ2-3, with 8 bases fitting TRBD2. The CDR3 is CASSYSSGTDTQYF. The CDR3 coding sequence is TGTGCCAGCAGTTATTCTAGCGGGACAGATACGCAGTATTTT.